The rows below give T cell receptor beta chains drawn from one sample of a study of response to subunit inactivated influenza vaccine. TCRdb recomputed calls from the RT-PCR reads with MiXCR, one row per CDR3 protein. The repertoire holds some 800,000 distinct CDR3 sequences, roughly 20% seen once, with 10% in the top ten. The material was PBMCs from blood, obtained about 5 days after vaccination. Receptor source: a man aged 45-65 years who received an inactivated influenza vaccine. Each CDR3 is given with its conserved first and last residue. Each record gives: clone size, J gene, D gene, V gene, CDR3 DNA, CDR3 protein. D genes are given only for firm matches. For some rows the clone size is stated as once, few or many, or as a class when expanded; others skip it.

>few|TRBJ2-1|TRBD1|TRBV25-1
TGTGCCAGCATAGGACAGGGGGCCTACAATGAGCAGTTCTTC
CASIGQGAYNEQFF
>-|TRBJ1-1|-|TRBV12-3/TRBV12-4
TGTGCCAGCACCGTGGCAGCAGTGAACACTGAAGCTTTCTTT
CASTVAAVNTEAFF
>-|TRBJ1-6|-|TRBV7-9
TGTGCCAGCAGCTTAGCGGTGGATAATTCACCCCTCCACTTT
CASSLAVDNSPLHF
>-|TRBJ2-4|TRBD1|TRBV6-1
TGTGCCAGCTACGACAGGGGAGCCAAAAACATTCAGTACTTC
CASYDRGAKNIQYF
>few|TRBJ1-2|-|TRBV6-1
TGTGCCAGCAGTGCTGGAAGGTCCTATGGCTACACCTTC
CASSAGRSYGYTF
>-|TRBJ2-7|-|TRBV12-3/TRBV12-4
TGTGCCAGCAGTTTGAGGGTTAACTACGAGCAGTACTTC
CASSLRVNYEQYF
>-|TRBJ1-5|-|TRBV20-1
TGCAGTGCCGGAAGGGTCTATAGCAATCAGCCCCAGCATTTT
CSAGRVYSNQPQHF
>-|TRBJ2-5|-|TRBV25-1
TGTGCCAGCACCAACCGCCGGTACCAAGAGACCCAGTACTTC
CASTNRRYQETQYF
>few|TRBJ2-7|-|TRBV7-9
TGTGCCAGCAGCTTCCCGGACATCTCCTACGAGCAGTACTTC
CASSFPDISYEQYF
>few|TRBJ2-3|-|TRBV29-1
TGCAGCGCCGTGGGGGACTGGGATTTCCATGGAGATACGCAGTATTTT
CSAVGDWDFHGDTQYF
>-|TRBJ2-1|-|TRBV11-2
TGTGCCAGCAGCTGGGCAGGGTACTACAATGAGCAGTTCTTC
CASSWAGYYNEQFF
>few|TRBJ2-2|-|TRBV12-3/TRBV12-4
TGTGCCAGCAGCCCCTGGGCTGGGACGAACACCGGGGAGCTGTTTTTT
CASSPWAGTNTGELFF
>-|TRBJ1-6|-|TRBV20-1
TGCAGTGCTAGTCCCAGCAGGAGTTCACCCCTCCACTTT
CSASPSRSSPLHF
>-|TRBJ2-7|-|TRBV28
TGTGCCAGCAGTCCCTGGACAGTGACCTCCTACGAGCAGTACTTC
CASSPWTVTSYEQYF
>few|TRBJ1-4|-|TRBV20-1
TGCAGTGCTAGAGATGGCACACAGTTGTCGGAAAAACTGTTTTTT
CSARDGTQLSEKLFF
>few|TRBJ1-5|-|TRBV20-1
TGCAGTGCTAGAGTTCATGGCAGCCGAAATCAGCCCCAGCATTTT
CSARVHGSRNQPQHF
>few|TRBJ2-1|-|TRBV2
TGTGCCAGCAGTTCCGAGCGCAGTAGGACGAAGTTCTTC
CASSSERSRTKFF
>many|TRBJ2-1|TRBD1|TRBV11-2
TGTGCCAGCAGCTCCAGGGGGAGCTCCTACAATGAGCAGTTCTTC
CASSSRGSSYNEQFF
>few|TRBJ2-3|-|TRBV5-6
TGTGCCAGCAGCCACAGCCCGGGCGAAGGTACAGATACGCAGTATTTT
CASSHSPGEGTDTQYF
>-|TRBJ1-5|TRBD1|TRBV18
TGTGCCAGCTCACCCCCGGGACAGGGGGAACGGCCCCAGCATTTT
CASSPPGQGERPQHF
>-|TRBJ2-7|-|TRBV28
TGTGCCAGCAGTCCGTACCCCAGGGGTTCCCCCTACGAGCAGTACTTC
CASSPYPRGSPYEQYF
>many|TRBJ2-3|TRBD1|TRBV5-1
TGCGCCAGCAGCCTGGGACAGACTCCCCGCACAGATACGCAGTATTTT
CASSLGQTPRTDTQYF
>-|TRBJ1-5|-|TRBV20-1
TGCAGTGCTAGAAGGTCAGGGGCGAGCAATCAGCCCCAGCATTTT
CSARRSGASNQPQHF
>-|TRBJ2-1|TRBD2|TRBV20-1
TGCAGTGCTAGAGAGGGCGGGAGTTACAATGAGCAGTTCTTC
CSAREGGSYNEQFF
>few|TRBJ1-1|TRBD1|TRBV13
TGTGCCAGCAGCTCATCCTACAGGGGGAGGCCTGAAGCTTTCTTT
CASSSSYRGRPEAFF
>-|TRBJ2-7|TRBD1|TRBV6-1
TGTGCCAGCAGAGTAGACAGGGCCGGCTCCTACGAGCAGTACTTC
CASRVDRAGSYEQYF
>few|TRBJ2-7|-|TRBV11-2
TGTGCCAGCAGCTTAGATAGGGCAGTAATTACCTACGAGCAGTACTTC
CASSLDRAVITYEQYF
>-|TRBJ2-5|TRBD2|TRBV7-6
TGTGCCAGCAGCCCCACGGGACTAGCGGAGACCCAGTACTTC
CASSPTGLAETQYF
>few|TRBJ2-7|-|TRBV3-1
TGTGCCAGCAGCCAAGATGTCCAGGGTCGGGAGCAGTACTTC
CASSQDVQGREQYF
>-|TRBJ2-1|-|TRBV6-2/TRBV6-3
TGTGCCAGCAGCCCCGATATCCTTGACTACAATGAGCAGTTCTTC
CASSPDILDYNEQFF
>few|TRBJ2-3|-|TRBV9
TGTGCCAGCAGCGTAGCCGGGGGACTCTCAGATACGCAGTATTTT
CASSVAGGLSDTQYF
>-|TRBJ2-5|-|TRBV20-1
TGCAGTGCTAGAGATGGTAGGGGGCAAGAGACCCAGTACTTC
CSARDGRGQETQYF
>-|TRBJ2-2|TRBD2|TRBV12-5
TGTGCTAGTGGTTTGGCCCCCAGTCTGGGACTAGCGGGGGGGCAGACCACCGGGGAGCTGTTTTTT
CASGLAPSLGLAGGQTTGELFF
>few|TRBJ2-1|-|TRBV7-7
TGTGCTAGCAGCTTAGAGGGGGACAACAATGAGCAGTTCTTC
CASSLEGDNNEQFF
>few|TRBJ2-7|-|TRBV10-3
TGTGCCATCAGCGGGTCCGGCGGAGGGTACGAGCAGTACTTC
CAISGSGGGYEQYF
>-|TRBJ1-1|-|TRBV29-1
TGCAGCGTTAGACACCCGAACACTGAAGCTTTCTTT
CSVRHPNTEAFF
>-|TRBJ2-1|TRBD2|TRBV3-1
TGTGCCAGCAGCCTTGGGACTAGCGGGGGGAGTGAGCAGTTCTTC
CASSLGTSGGSEQFF
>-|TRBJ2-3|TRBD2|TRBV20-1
TGCAGTGCTCCGGGGACTAGCGGGAGCACAGATACGCAGTATTTT
CSAPGTSGSTDTQYF
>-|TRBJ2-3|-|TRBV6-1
TGTGCCAGCAGTGAAGGCTGGGGCACAGATACGCAGTATTTT
CASSEGWGTDTQYF
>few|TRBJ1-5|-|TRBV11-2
TGTGCCAGCAGCGACTCGATCCAGGGGAGATATAGCAATCAGCCCCAGCATTTT
CASSDSIQGRYSNQPQHF
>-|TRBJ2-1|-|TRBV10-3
TGTGCCATCAGTGTCGAAGGACTGGGAAACAATGAGCAGTTCTTC
CAISVEGLGNNEQFF
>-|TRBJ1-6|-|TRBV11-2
TGTGCCAGCAGCTTAGATCTACAGGGCAGCATTAATTCACCCCTCCACTTT
CASSLDLQGSINSPLHF